What follows are 20 T cell receptor beta chains derived from one specimen sequenced in a study of T cell changes during pregnancy in multiple sclerosis (dated by TCRdb to the late 2010s). Libraries were prepared through the immunoSEQ multiplex PCR assay. Sourced from immuneACCESS, this table was stored by TCRdb with only in-frame sequences that have V and J called. A share of the clones is absent; for the studies checked, an unresolved V gene accounts for under half, and the remainder has no known explanation. The sample table lists 70,000 or so clones, nearly 95% of them with a count of one. 0.29% of the sample is in the top ten clones. Source: CD4+ T cells from peripheral blood mononuclear cells, taken after pregnancy. These receptors originate from a female donor with multiple sclerosis, enrolled in a pregnancy study.

This rearrangement joins TRBV30 to TRBJ2-7; the match to TRBD2 covers 7 bases. From germline, CDR1 is GTSNPN and CDR2 SVGIG (reference sequence). The CDR3 is 14 residues long. The ends lost 0 bases at V and 2 bases at J; junction bases unmatched: 4. The DNA for the CDR3 is TGTGCCTGGAGTGTCCCGGGGACTACCTACGAGCAGTACTTC. Translation: CAWSVPGTTYEQYF.

J is TRBJ1-2 and V is TRBV6-1, with no clear D. V dropped 6 bases and J dropped 3 bases, with 8 bases sitting between them. The CDR3 runs 12 residues. The germline CDR1 and CDR2 sequences are MNHNS and SASEGT. CDR3 protein: CASSEGYYGYTF. CDR3 DNA sequence: TGTGCCAGCAGCGAGGGTTACTATGGCTACACCTTC.

J is TRBJ2-1 and V is TRBV5-4; D is perhaps TRBD2 (7 bases). V was clipped by 4 bases and J by 5 bases, with 16 bases between them. The CDR3 consists of 15 residues. CDR1 and CDR2 (germline): SGHNT, YYREEE (reference sequence). CDR3 residues: CASSIQGGLNNEQFF. The CDR3 DNA sequence: TGTGCCAGCAGCATCCAAGGGGGACTAAACAATGAGCAGTTCTTC.

V and J are TRBV20-1 and TRBJ1-2, with a weak D call TRBD1 (5 bases). CDR1 and CDR2 from the germline V gene are DFQATT and SNEGSKA (reference sequence). CDR3 size: 11 residues. V was clipped by 6 bases and J by 8 bases, with 13 bases between them. The CDR3 region has the DNA TGCAGTGCCCGCGGGACGGAGGGCTACACCTTC. This gives the protein CSARGTEGYTF.

V gene TRBV11-2 combines with J gene TRBJ2-7; 11 bases agree with TRBD2. The J segment lost 4 bases and the V segment lost 4 bases, leaving 9 bases of the junction unmatched. The V gene's germline CDR1 is SGHAT and CDR2 FQNNGV. The CDR3 spans 16 residues. DNA of the CDR3: TGTGCCAGCAGCTACAGCCAACTAGCGGGAGCGTACGAGCAGTACTTC. Amino acid sequence: CASSYSQLAGAYEQYF.

V is TRBV6-5 and J is TRBJ2-1, with a weak D call TRBD2 (6 bases). Germline CDR1 is MNHEY and CDR2 is SVGAGI. CDR3 length: 14 residues. Trimming stripped 5 bases from V and 3 bases from J, with 11 bases between. CDR3 nucleotides: TGTGCCAGCAGTCCAGGACTAATCTACAATGAGCAGTTCTTC. Translation gives CASSPGLIYNEQFF.

This clone has only a few counts. This chain joins TRBV30 and TRBJ1-1; 7 bases align to TRBD1. The CDR3 spans 13 residues. With V trimmed by 4 bases and J by 0 bases, 2 bases remained unmatched. The germline V gene encodes CDR1 GTSNPN and CDR2 SVGIG (reference sequence). The CDR3 here is CAWKTGMNTEAFF. In DNA form, the CDR3 reads TGTGCCTGGAAGACAGGGATGAACACTGAAGCTTTCTTT.

This clone was seen only once. This rearrangement joins TRBV6-1 to TRBJ1-1; D unclear. With 6 bases removed from V and 2 bases from J, the gap between germline ends came to 16 bases. The CDR3 covers 15 residues. Germline CDR1 is MNHNS and CDR2 is SASEGT. The CDR3 nucleotides read TGTGCCAGCAGCAATCCTCTCCGCGGAAACACTGAAGCTTTCTTT. This gives the protein CASSNPLRGNTEAFF.

This rearrangement joins TRBV5-4 to TRBJ2-5; 8 bases map to TRBD2. V lost 6 bases, J lost 2 bases, and 12 bases stayed unmatched. There are 16 residues in the CDR3. The germline gives CDR1 SGHNT, CDR2 YYREEE (reference sequence). The CDR3 spells CASNKGGSGAQETQYF. The CDR3 nucleotides are TGTGCCAGCAACAAGGGGGGTAGCGGGGCACAAGAGACCCAGTACTTC. The variable domain in full, with the rest retrieved from reference TRBV5-4 and TRBJ2-5, is ETGVTQSPTHLIKTRGQQVTLRCSSQSGHNTVSWYQQALGQGPQFIFQYYREEENGRGNFPPRFSGLQFPNYSSELNVNALELDDSALYLCASNKGGSGAQETQYFGPGTRLLVL.

The J gene is TRBJ1-1, the V gene TRBV7-9; no clear D gene. The CDR3 spans 14 residues. Trimming removed 3 bases at V and 3 bases at J, with 11 bases between. Germline V CDR1 and CDR2: SEHNR, FQNEAQ (reference sequence). The CDR3 spells CASSLTGRDTEAFF. CDR3 DNA: TGTGCCAGCAGCTTGACTGGGAGGGACACTGAAGCTTTCTTT.

The chain employs TRBV4-2 and TRBJ2-5; TRBD2 is a possible D gene (5 bases). V was shortened by 2 bases and J by 4 bases, with 14 bases between the two germline ends. This CDR3 is built from 15 residues. Germline CDR1 LGHNA, CDR2 YNFKEQ. The CDR3 reads CASSQQNLGGETQYF. In nucleotides, the CDR3 is TGTGCCAGCAGCCAACAAAATCTAGGAGGAGAGACCCAGTACTTC.

The J gene is TRBJ2-5, the V gene TRBV10-3; 9 positions agree with TRBD2. V shed 0 bases and J 5 bases; nucleotides not matched to a gene: 7. This CDR3 comprises 16 residues. Per germline, CDR1 ENHRY and CDR2 SYGVKD. CDR3 DNA sequence: TGTGCCATCAGTGAGTCGGGACTAGCAAGGAGGGAGACCCAGTACTTC. This sequence encodes CAISESGLARRETQYF.

The table lists this clone with a few counts. The V gene is TRBV30, the J gene TRBJ1-5; no firm D call. This CDR3 is 14 amino acids long. Trimming shortened V by 4 bases and J by 3 bases, and 13 bases separated the two germline ends. The germline gives CDR1 GTSNPN, CDR2 SVGIG (reference sequence). CDR3 DNA: TGTGCCTGGAAACGCAGGCCCCCCAATCAGCCCCAGCATTTT. This sequence encodes CAWKRRPPNQPQHF.

The V gene is TRBV19, the J gene TRBJ2-1; tentatively, D is TRBD2 (6 bases). The CDR3 runs to 15 residues. V shed 7 bases and J shed 3 bases, with 16 bases lying between them. The germline CDR1 and CDR2 sequences are LNHDA and SQIVND (reference sequence). The CDR3 sequence is CASTPTRTVYNEQFF. The CDR3 DNA follows: TGTGCCAGTACCCCGACTAGGACCGTCTACAATGAGCAGTTCTTC.

Here the CDR3 DNA reads TGTGCCAGCAGTGAAGCGGGGGGATCGACGGTCTATGGCTACACCTTC. It specifies CASSEAGGSTVYGYTF. The chain has TRBV6-1 and TRBJ1-2; D is possibly TRBD1 (5 bases). In germline, CDR1 is MNHNS, CDR2 SASEGT. V lost 0 bases, J lost 4 bases, and 15 bases lay in between. The CDR3 spans 16 residues.

The chain employs TRBV16 and TRBJ2-3; D is perhaps TRBD2 (5 bases). This CDR3 has 16 amino acids. Trimming stripped 2 bases from V and 3 bases from J, with 15 bases between. CDR1 and CDR2 from the germline V gene are KGHSY and FQNENV. Here the CDR3 DNA reads TGTGCCAGCAGCCAAGGGTTCCGGGATAGGACAGATACGCAGTATTTT. This translates into CASSQGFRDRTDTQYF.

CDR3 protein: CASRDRLMNTEAFF. The CDR3 coding sequence is TGTGCCAGCAGAGACAGGCTCATGAACACTGAAGCTTTCTTT. The chain is built from TRBV2 and TRBJ1-1; the D gene is possibly TRBD1 (6 bases). V was clipped by 6 bases and J by 0 bases, with 11 bases between them. Germline V CDR1 and CDR2: SNHLY, FYNNEI. The CDR3 is 14 residues long. The whole variable domain, remainder taken from reference TRBV2 and TRBJ1-1, is EPEVTQTPSHQVTQMGQEVILRCVPISNHLYFYWYRQILGQKVEFLVSFYNNEISEKSEIFDDQFSVERPDGSNFTLKIRSTKLEDSAMYFCASRDRLMNTEAFFGQGTRLTVV.

The gene calls are TRBV7-2 and TRBJ2-3, with D possibly being TRBD2 (6 bases). The CDR3 runs 15 residues. The V gene's germline CDR1 is SGHTA and CDR2 FQGNSA. Trimming stripped 1 base from V and 1 base from J, with 9 bases between. CDR3 in DNA: TGTGCCAGCAGCTTAGGAGCGGGCCGCACAGATACGCAGTATTTT. Its protein is CASSLGAGRTDTQYF.

The chain combines TRBV2 with TRBJ1-6, with 7 bases aligning to TRBD1. CDR1 is SNHLY, CDR2 FYNNEI, per germline. V lost 0 bases, J lost 6 bases, and 5 bases stayed unmatched. The CDR3 is made up of 16 amino acids. For the CDR3, the DNA is TGTGCCAGCAGTGAAGCGCCGACAGGGCCTAATTCACCCCTCCACTTT. Translating gives CASSEAPTGPNSPLHF.

V usage is TRBV10-1 and J usage is TRBJ1-5; D not resolved. Germline V CDR1 and CDR2: WNHNN, SYGVQD (reference sequence). This CDR3 region has 12 residues. Trimming removed 3 bases from V and 3 bases from J, with 3 bases in between. The CDR3 loop reads CASSDSNQPQHF. The CDR3 DNA sequence: TGCGCCAGCAGTGACTCCAATCAGCCCCAGCATTTT.